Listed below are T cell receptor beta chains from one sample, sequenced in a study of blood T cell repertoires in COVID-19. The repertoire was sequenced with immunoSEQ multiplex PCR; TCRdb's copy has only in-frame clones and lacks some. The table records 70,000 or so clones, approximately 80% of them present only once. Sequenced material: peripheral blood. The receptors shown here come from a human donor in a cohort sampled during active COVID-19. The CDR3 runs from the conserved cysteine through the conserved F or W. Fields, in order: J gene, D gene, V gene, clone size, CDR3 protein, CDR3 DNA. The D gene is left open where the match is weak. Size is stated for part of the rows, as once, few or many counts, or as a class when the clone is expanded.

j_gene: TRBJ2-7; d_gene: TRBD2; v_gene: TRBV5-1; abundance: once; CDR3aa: CASSLTTSGRASPYEQYF; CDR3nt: TGCGCCAGCAGCTTAACGACTAGCGGGAGGGCCTCACCCTACGAGCAGTACTTC
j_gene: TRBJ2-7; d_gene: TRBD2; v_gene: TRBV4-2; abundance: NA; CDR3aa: CASSPFTGGQNEQYF; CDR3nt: TGTGCCAGCAGCCCCTTCACGGGAGGGCAAAACGAGCAGTACTTC
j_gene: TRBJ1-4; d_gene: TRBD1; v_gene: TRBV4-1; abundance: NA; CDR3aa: CASSQEGQGRKLFF; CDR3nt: TGCGCCAGCAGCCAGGAAGGACAGGGGAGGAAACTGTTTTTT
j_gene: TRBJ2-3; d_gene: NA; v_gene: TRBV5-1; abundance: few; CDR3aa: CASSSFPGSNTDTQYF; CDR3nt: TGCGCCAGCAGCTCATTTCCCGGGAGCAACACAGATACGCAGTATTTT
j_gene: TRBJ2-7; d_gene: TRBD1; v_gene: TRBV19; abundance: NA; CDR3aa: CASSKDRGEQYF; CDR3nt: TGTGCCAGTAGTAAGGACAGGGGCGAGCAGTACTTC
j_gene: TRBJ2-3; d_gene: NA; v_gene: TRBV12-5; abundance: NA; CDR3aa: CASGPLSTDTQYF; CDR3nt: TGTGCTAGTGGCCCTCTTAGCACAGATACGCAGTATTTT
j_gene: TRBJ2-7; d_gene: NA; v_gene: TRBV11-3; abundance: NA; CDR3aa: CASSLSTSTYEQYF; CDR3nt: TGTGCCAGCAGCTTGAGTACCTCGACCTACGAGCAGTACTTC
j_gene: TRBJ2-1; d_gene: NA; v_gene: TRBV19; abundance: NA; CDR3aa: CASSLGGSAYNEQFF; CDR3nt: TGTGCCAGTAGTCTAGGCGGTAGCGCCTACAATGAGCAGTTCTTC
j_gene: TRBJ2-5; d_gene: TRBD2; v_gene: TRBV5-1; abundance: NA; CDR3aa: CASSYGTSGQETQYF; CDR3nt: TGCGCCAGCAGCTACGGGACTAGCGGACAAGAGACCCAGTACTTC
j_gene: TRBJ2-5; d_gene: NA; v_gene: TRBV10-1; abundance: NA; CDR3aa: CASSSRQIETQYF; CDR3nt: TGCGCCAGCAGTTCTCGACAGATAGAGACCCAGTACTTC
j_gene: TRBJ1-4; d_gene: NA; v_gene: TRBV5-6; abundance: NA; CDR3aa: CASSWQGPTNEKLFF; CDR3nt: TGTGCCAGCAGCTGGCAGGGTCCCACTAATGAAAAACTGTTTTTT
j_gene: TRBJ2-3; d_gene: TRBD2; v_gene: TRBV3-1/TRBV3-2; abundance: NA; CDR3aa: CASSQDWGDVAGGTDTQYF; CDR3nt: TGTGCCAGCAGCCAAGATTGGGGCGATGTAGCGGGAGGCACAGATACGCAGTATTTT
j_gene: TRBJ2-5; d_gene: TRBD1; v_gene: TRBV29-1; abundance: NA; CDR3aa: CSVEGLLTGTGVETQYF; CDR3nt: TGCAGCGTTGAAGGATTATTAACCGGGACAGGGGTAGAGACCCAGTACTTC
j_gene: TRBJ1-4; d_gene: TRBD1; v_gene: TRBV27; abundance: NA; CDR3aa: CASSWDRDNEKLFF; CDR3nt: TGTGCCAGCAGTTGGGACAGGGATAATGAAAAACTGTTTTTT
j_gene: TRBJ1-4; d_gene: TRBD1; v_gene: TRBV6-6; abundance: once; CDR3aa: CASRAGTGNEKLFF; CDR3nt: TGTGCCAGCAGAGCCGGGACAGGGAATGAAAAACTGTTTTTT
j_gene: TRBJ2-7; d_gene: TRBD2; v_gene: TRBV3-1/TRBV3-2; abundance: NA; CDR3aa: CASSQTSGTYEQYF; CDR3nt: TGTGCCAGCAGCCAGACTAGCGGGACTTACGAGCAGTACTTC
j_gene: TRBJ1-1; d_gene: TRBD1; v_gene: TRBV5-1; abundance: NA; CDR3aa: CASSGTGTVNTEAFF; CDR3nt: TGCGCCAGCAGTGGAACCGGGACAGTAAACACTGAAGCTTTCTTT
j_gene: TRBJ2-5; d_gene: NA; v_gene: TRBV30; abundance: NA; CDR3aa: CARPEKTQYF; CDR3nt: TGTGCCCGCCCCGAGAAGACCCAGTACTTC
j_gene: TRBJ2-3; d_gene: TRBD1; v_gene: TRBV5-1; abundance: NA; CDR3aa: CASSLGQGRGLGDTQYF; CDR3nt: TGCGCCAGCAGCTTAGGGCAGGGAAGGGGGCTGGGAGATACGCAGTATTTT
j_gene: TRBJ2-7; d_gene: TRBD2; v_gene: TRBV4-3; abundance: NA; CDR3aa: CASSQGLAGERYEQYF; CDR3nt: TGCGCCAGCAGCCAGGGACTAGCGGGAGAACGCTACGAGCAGTACTTC
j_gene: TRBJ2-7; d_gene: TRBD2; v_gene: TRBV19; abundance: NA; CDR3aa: CASSMGTSGYRDEQYF; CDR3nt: TGTGCCAGTAGTATGGGGACTAGCGGGTATCGAGACGAGCAGTACTTC
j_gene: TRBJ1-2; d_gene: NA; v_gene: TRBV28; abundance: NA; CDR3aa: CASSSGQVLYGYTF; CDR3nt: TGTGCCAGCAGTTCGGGACAAGTCCTCTATGGCTACACCTTC
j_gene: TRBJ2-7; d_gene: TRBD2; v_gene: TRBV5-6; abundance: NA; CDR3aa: CASSLRRGRAGGPGEQYF; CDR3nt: TGTGCCAGCAGCTTGCGAAGGGGTCGAGCGGGAGGGCCGGGGGAGCAGTACTTC
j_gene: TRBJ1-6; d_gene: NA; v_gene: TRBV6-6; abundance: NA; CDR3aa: CASGPQYSPLHF; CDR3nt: TGTGCCAGCGGGCCCCAGTATTCACCCCTCCACTTT
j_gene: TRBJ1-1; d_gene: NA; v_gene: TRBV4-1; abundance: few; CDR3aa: CASSPGRGKNTEAFF; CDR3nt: TGCGCCAGCAGCCCGGGCAGGGGTAAAAACACTGAAGCTTTCTTT
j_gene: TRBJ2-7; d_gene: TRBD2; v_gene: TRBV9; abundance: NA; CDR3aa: CASSPRLAGLYEQYF; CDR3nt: TGTGCCAGCAGCCCCAGGTTAGCGGGGTTATACGAGCAGTACTTC
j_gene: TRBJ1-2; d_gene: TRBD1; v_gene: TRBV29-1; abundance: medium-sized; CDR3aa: CSVEVWDSDYGYTF; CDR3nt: TGCAGCGTTGAAGTATGGGACAGCGACTATGGCTACACCTTC
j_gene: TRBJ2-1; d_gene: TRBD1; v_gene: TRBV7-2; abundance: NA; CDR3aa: CASSLAGQGGLNEQFF; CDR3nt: TGTGCCAGCAGCTTAGCGGGACAGGGGGGCCTCAATGAGCAGTTCTTC
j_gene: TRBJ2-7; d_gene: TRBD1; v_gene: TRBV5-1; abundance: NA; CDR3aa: CASSVGQTDYEQYF; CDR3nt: TGCGCCAGCAGCGTGGGACAGACAGACTACGAGCAGTACTTC
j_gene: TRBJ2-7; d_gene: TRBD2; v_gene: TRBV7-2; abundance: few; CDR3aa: CASSPSGGTYEQYF; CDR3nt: TGTGCCAGCAGTCCTAGCGGGGGAACCTACGAGCAGTACTTC
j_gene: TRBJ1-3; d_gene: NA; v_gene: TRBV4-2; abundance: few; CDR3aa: CASSQLGPNAGRLGNTIYF; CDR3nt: TGTGCCAGCAGCCAACTCGGACCAAACGCAGGGCGACTTGGAAACACCATATATTTT
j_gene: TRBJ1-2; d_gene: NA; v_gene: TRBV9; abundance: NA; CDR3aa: CASSVVSGRANYGYTF; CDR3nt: TGTGCCAGCAGCGTAGTTTCAGGAAGAGCTAACTATGGCTACACCTTC
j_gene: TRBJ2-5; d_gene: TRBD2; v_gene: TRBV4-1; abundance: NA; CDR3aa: CASSQGLAGVGETQYF; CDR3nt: TGCGCCAGCAGCCAGGGACTAGCGGGAGTCGGGGAGACCCAGTACTTC
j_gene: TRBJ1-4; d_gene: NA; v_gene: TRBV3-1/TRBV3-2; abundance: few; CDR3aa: CASSLPGQRANEKLFF; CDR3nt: TGTGCCAGCAGCCTTCCAGGGCAGCGGGCTAATGAAAAACTGTTTTTT
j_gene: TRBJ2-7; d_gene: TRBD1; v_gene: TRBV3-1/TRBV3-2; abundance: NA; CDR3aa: CASSQPGQGPGGQYF; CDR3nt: TGTGCCAGCAGCCAACCGGGACAGGGCCCGGGGGGGCAGTACTTC
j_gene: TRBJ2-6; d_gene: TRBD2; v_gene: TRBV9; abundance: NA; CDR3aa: CASSVAASGSTGANVLTF; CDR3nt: TGTGCCAGCAGCGTAGCAGCTAGCGGGAGTACCGGGGCCAACGTCCTGACTTTC
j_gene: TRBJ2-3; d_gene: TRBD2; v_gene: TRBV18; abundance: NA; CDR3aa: CASSTTSGRAGDTQYF; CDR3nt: TGTGCCAGCTCGACGACTAGCGGGAGGGCAGGTGATACGCAGTATTTT
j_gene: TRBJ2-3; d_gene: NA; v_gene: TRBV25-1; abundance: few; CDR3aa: CASSAGLALSTDTQYF; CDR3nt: TGTGCCAGCAGTGCTGGGCTGGCCCTGAGCACAGATACGCAGTATTTT
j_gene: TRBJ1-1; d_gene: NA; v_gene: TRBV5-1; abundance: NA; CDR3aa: CASSLQGNTEAFF; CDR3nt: TGCGCCAGCAGCTTACAGGGGAACACTGAAGCTTTCTTT
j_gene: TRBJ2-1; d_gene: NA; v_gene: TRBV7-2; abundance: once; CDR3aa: CASSLDRPWNEQFF; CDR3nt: TGTGCCAGCAGCTTAGACAGGCCGTGGAATGAGCAGTTCTTC
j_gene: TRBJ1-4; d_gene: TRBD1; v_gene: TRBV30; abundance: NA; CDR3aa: CAWSGAQGVLGKLFF; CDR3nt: TGTGCCTGGAGCGGTGCACAGGGGGTTCTTGGGAAACTGTTTTTT
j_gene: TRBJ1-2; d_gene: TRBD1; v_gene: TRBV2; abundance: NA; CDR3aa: CASSESPGQGGYTF; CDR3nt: TGTGCCAGCAGTGAATCTCCTGGACAGGGTGGCTACACCTTC
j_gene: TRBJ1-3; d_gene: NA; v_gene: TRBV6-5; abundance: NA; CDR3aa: CASSYSGGFSGNTIYF; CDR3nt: TGTGCCAGCAGTTACTCGGGAGGTTTCTCTGGAAACACCATATATTTT
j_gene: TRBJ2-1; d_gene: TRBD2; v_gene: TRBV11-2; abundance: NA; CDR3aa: CASSLNSGAGDEQFF; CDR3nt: TGTGCCAGCAGCTTAAATAGCGGGGCCGGGGATGAGCAGTTCTTC
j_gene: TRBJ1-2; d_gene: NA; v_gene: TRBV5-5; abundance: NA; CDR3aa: CASSTLTGVYGYTF; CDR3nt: TGTGCCAGCAGCACCCTGACAGGAGTCTATGGCTACACCTTC
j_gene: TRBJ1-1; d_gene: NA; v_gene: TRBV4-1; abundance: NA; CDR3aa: CASSRNSPNTEAFF; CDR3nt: TGCGCCAGCAGCCGGAACAGCCCGAACACTGAAGCTTTCTTT
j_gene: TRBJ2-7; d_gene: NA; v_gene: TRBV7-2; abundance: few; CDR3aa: CASSSKGGVSSYEQYF; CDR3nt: TGTGCCAGCAGCTCAAAAGGCGGGGTGAGCTCCTACGAGCAGTACTTC
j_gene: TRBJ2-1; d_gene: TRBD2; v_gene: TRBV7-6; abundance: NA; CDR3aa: CASSLGTSGISEQFF; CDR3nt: TGTGCCAGCAGCTTAGGGACTAGCGGGATATCTGAGCAGTTCTTC
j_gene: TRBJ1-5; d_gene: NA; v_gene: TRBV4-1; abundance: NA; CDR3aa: CASSQDNYSNQPQHF; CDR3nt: TGCGCCAGCAGCCAGGACAACTATAGCAATCAGCCCCAGCATTTT
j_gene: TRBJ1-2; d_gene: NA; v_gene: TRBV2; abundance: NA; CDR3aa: CASSEHSYGYTF; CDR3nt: TGTGCCAGCAGTGAGCATAGCTATGGCTACACCTTC
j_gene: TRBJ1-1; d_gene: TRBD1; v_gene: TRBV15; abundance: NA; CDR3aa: CATSVRPGGTEAFF; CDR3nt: TGTGCCACCAGCGTTCGCCCAGGGGGGACTGAAGCTTTCTTT
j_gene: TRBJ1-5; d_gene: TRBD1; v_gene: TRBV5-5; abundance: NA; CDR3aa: CASSFRDRDNQPQHF; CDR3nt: TGTGCCAGCAGCTTCCGGGACAGAGACAATCAGCCCCAGCATTTT
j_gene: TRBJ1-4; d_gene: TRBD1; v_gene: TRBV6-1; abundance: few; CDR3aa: CASSEQLGQAEKLFF; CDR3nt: TGTGCCAGCAGTGAACAATTAGGACAGGCAGAAAAACTGTTTTTT